A selection of T cell receptor beta chains follows, all from one sample in a study of regulatory T cells in long-lasting Graves disease. TCRdb redid the calling of the multiplex PCR reads with MiXCR, one entry per CDR3 protein. The repertoire holds 300,000 to 350,000 distinct CDR3 sequences, around 19% seen once, with about 29% in the top ten. Specimen: peripheral blood mononuclear cells (PBMCs), collected when the disease was refractory, from a patient treated with antithyroid drugs. All receptors come from a female donor with Graves disease. Each CDR3 is given with its conserved first and last residue. Clone size is not always given. Where it is, it says once, few, many or a class for expanded clones.

>TRBV5-6|once|16
CASSLLGQGYTGELFF
>TRBV24-1|NA|18
CATRNGTDPFPGANVLTF
>TRBV20-1|few|14
CSSERSGAYNEQFF
>TRBV20-1|NA|16
CSAPSSGSRGTGELFF
>TRBV7-6|many|18
CASSLDPGQPMGQETQYF
>TRBV12-3/TRBV12-4|many|13
CASSLQGRYGYTF
>TRBV29-1|few|13
CSVEVSPDTEAFF
>TRBV27|few|14
CASSFRQASYEQYF
>TRBV5-1|NA|13
CASSDDGQYGYTF
>TRBV30|few|17
CAWSVSLKDWGTDTQYF
>TRBV29-1|NA|14
CSLLTQGGGGGYTF
>TRBV4-1|NA|15
CASSQGAEYNSPLHF
>TRBV12-3/TRBV12-4|many|16
CASRRTGALSGNTIYF
>TRBV5-1|NA|15
CASSLAASGAGELLF
>TRBV7-2|many|13
CASSYDRSYEQYF
>TRBV6-1|few|13
CASTSTVNYGYTF
>TRBV30|many|15
CAWSRRGAGANVLTF
>TRBV4-3|NA|13
CASSGDLDYEQYF
>TRBV3-1|few|16
CASSQDEDRYNSPLHF
>TRBV3-1|many|15
CASSQLAGAGETQYF
>TRBV29-1|many|12
CSVAIGQETQYF
>TRBV27|NA|14
CASTRTGVSYEQYF
>TRBV7-2|NA|13
CASSLPASNGYTF
>TRBV13|NA|16
CASSLGRGTGNQPQHF
>TRBV3-1|many|15
CASSQRGQPRETQYF
>TRBV12-3/TRBV12-4|many|14
CASSLAGVTGELFF
>TRBV4-1|NA|16
CASSQVDRGQGEKLFF